The T cell receptor beta chain described here comes from a study of blood T cell repertoires in COVID-19. In the original analysis: By means of reference gene primer amplification, nucleated cell counts were estimated. Repertoires were generated with immunoSEQ multiplex PCR, while TCRdb's copy carries only in-frame clones and drops some. The V and J calls and clone size are taken from that table; D and trimming were inferred from the DNA. In the table there are approximately 290,000 clones, 75% to 90% of which are singletons. Trimming took off 3 bases at V and 6 bases at J, with 10 bases between the two ends. The CDR3 has 13 residues. Germline V gene lookup returns CDR1 KGHSH and CDR2 LQKENI.

The sequenced material came from peripheral blood. The chain recombines TRBV18 with TRBJ2-3, with unresolved D. The TCR was taken from a woman in her fifties or sixties with acute or convalescent COVID-19. The CDR3 DNA reads as TGTGCCAGCTCACCCTATGCTAGGGATACGCAGTATTTT. Translation gives CASSPYARDTQYF.